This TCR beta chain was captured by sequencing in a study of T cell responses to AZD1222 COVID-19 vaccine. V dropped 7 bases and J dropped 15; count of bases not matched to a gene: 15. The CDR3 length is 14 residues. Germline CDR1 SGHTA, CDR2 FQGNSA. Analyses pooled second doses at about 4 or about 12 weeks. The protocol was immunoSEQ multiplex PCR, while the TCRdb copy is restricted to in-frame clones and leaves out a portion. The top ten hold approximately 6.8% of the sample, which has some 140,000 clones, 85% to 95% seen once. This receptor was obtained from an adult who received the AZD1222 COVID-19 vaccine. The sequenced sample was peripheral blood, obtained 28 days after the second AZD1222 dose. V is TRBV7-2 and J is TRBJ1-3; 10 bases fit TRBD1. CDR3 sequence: CASNRQGARETPYF. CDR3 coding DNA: TGTGCCAGCAACCGACAGGGGGCGCGTGAAACACCATATTTT.